These 5 T cell receptor beta chains were all obtained from the same sample, sequenced in a study of T cell changes during pregnancy in multiple sclerosis. Generated by immunoSEQ multiplex PCR, the TCRdb table keeps only in-frame clones and is missing some. The data hold about 92,000 clones, with around 90% observed a single time. Sequences were derived from peripheral blood, sampled in the first trimester of pregnancy. These TCRs come from a female donor with multiple sclerosis, enrolled in a pregnancy study.

The CDR3 region has the DNA TGCGCCAGCAGCCAAAAGACAGGACTTGCAGACACTGAAGCTTTCTTT. It specifies CASSQKTGLADTEAFF. This chain links TRBV5-1 with TRBJ1-1, with D perhaps TRBD1 (6 bases). The V gene lost 4 bases and the J gene lost 3 bases, with 19 bases spanning the gap. CDR3 length equals 16 residues. CDR1 is SGHRS, CDR2 YFSETQ, per germline. The variable domain in full, with the rest retrieved from reference TRBV5-1 and TRBJ1-1, is KAGVTQTPRYLIKTRGQQVTLSCSPISGHRSVSWYQQTPGQGLQFLFEYFSETQRNKGNFPGRFSGRQFSNSRSEMNVSTLELGDSALYLCASSQKTGLADTEAFFGQGTRLTVV.

The chain links TRBV27 to TRBJ2-1; 8 positions match TRBD2. Germline values: CDR1 MNHEY, CDR2 SMNVEV (reference sequence). V lost 2 bases and J lost 8; bases outside the gene matches: 8. This CDR3 spans 15 amino acids. The CDR3 DNA is TGTGCCAGCAGTTTAATCCAGCGGGAGCCGGATGAGCAGTTCTTC. It translates to CASSLIQREPDEQFF.

This sequence joins TRBV18 and TRBJ1-2, with 9 bases that match TRBD1. In germline, CDR1 is KGHSH, CDR2 LQKENI. Trimming took 5 bases from V and 3 from J; bases not matched to a gene: 4. CDR3 size: 14 residues. CDR3 DNA: TGTGCCAGCTCAATACAGGGGGCGGACTATGGCTACACCTTC. The encoded protein is CASSIQGADYGYTF.

The rearrangement uses TRBV29-1 and TRBJ1-2; D is ambiguous. The CDR3 has 11 residues. V was pared by 1 base and J by 5 bases, with 5 bases between. Germline V CDR1 and CDR2: SQVTM, ANQGSEA. CDR3 residues: CSVEGQYGYTF. CDR3 sequence (DNA): TGCAGCGTTGAAGGGCAGTATGGCTACACCTTC.

V gene TRBV12-2 combines with J gene TRBJ2-1; the table assigns TRBD2, which was not confirmed against the DNA. TRBV12-2 is a pseudogene segment. This CDR3 spans 19 amino acids. This CDR3 reads CASRLATPPLAEGDNEQFF. As DNA, the CDR3 is TGTGCAAGTCGCTTAGCCACCCCGCCTCTAGCGGAGGGGGACAATGAGCAGTTCTTC.